This is a list of T cell receptor beta chains from one sample in a study of blood T cell repertoires in COVID-19. Clones were read by immunoSEQ multiplex PCR, and TCRdb kept only the in-frame ones, dropping some. The table shows about 74,000 clones, with just over 85% occurring only once. Material: peripheral blood. These receptors were taken from a woman aged 80 or older with active or convalescent COVID-19. Each CDR3 is given with its conserved first and last residue. A D gene is named only where the DNA matches it firmly. Size values are once, few and many counts, or a class for expanded clones, and some rows have none.

clone_size: NA
d_call: TRBD1
j_call: TRBJ1-1
v_call: TRBV30
cdr3_nt: TGTGCCTGGAGTTGGGGAGGACAGGCTAAAGCTTTCTTT
cdr3_aa: CAWSWGGQAKAFF

clone_size: once
d_call: NA
j_call: TRBJ1-1
v_call: TRBV11-2
cdr3_nt: TGTGCCAGCAGCTTAGGCCAGGGCTTGAACACTGAAGCTTTCTTT
cdr3_aa: CASSLGQGLNTEAFF

clone_size: NA
d_call: NA
j_call: TRBJ2-3
v_call: TRBV5-4
cdr3_nt: TGTGCCAGCAGATCCCAGGGTTCCGATACGCAGTATTTT
cdr3_aa: CASRSQGSDTQYF

clone_size: NA
d_call: NA
j_call: TRBJ2-7
v_call: TRBV5-6
cdr3_nt: TGTGCCAGCAGCTTTACAGGAGGGAACCACGAGCAGTACTTC
cdr3_aa: CASSFTGGNHEQYF

clone_size: NA
d_call: NA
j_call: TRBJ2-5
v_call: TRBV7-2
cdr3_nt: TGTGCCAGCAGCTTAGGCGGAGCTACAGAGACCCAGTACTTC
cdr3_aa: CASSLGGATETQYF

clone_size: NA
d_call: NA
j_call: TRBJ2-3
v_call: TRBV10-3
cdr3_nt: TGTGCCACCAGAGGGGTAGCGGCTACAGATACGCAGTATTTT
cdr3_aa: CATRGVAATDTQYF

clone_size: NA
d_call: NA
j_call: TRBJ1-1
v_call: TRBV6-5
cdr3_nt: TGTGCCAGCAGTTCTACGATTGAAGCTTTCTTT
cdr3_aa: CASSSTIEAFF

clone_size: NA
d_call: NA
j_call: TRBJ1-2
v_call: TRBV19
cdr3_nt: TGTGCCAGTAGTATTGGGCAGGGTGAAGGCTACACCTTC
cdr3_aa: CASSIGQGEGYTF

clone_size: NA
d_call: NA
j_call: TRBJ1-5
v_call: TRBV7-3
cdr3_nt: TGTGCCAGCACCAAACCACGCCTAGACCAAGGGGGAAGCAATCAGCCCCAGCATTTT
cdr3_aa: CASTKPRLDQGGSNQPQHF

clone_size: NA
d_call: NA
j_call: TRBJ1-2
v_call: TRBV20-1
cdr3_nt: TGCAGTGCTATGGGGCTGACGGGCTACACCTTC
cdr3_aa: CSAMGLTGYTF

clone_size: few
d_call: NA
j_call: TRBJ1-2
v_call: TRBV11-2
cdr3_nt: TGTGCCAGCAGCTTAAGGCAGGGCTATGGCTACACCTTC
cdr3_aa: CASSLRQGYGYTF

clone_size: NA
d_call: TRBD1
j_call: TRBJ1-1
v_call: TRBV13
cdr3_nt: TGTGCCAGCAGCCCTCAGGGGGTCAGCTCTGAAGCTTTCTTT
cdr3_aa: CASSPQGVSSEAFF

clone_size: NA
d_call: NA
j_call: TRBJ1-2
v_call: TRBV20-1
cdr3_nt: TGCAGTGCTAACAGGGTGGGCGGCTACACCTTC
cdr3_aa: CSANRVGGYTF

clone_size: NA
d_call: NA
j_call: TRBJ1-2
v_call: TRBV13
cdr3_nt: TGTGCCAGCAGCTTAGGATCCGGGACTTTTGACTATGGCTACACCTTC
cdr3_aa: CASSLGSGTFDYGYTF

clone_size: NA
d_call: TRBD1
j_call: TRBJ2-5
v_call: TRBV5-1
cdr3_nt: TGCGCCAGCAGCACAACAGGGGCAGAGACCCAGTACTTC
cdr3_aa: CASSTTGAETQYF

clone_size: NA
d_call: TRBD2
j_call: TRBJ2-3
v_call: TRBV5-1
cdr3_nt: TGCGCCAGCAGCTTGTTTCCCTCAGCGGGAGAGACAGATACGCAGTATTTT
cdr3_aa: CASSLFPSAGETDTQYF

clone_size: NA
d_call: NA
j_call: TRBJ1-2
v_call: TRBV7-2
cdr3_nt: TGTGCCAGCAGACAATGGGGGGTGGACTATGGCTACACCTTC
cdr3_aa: CASRQWGVDYGYTF

clone_size: NA
d_call: NA
j_call: TRBJ1-2
v_call: TRBV10-3
cdr3_nt: TGTGCCATCAGCGACCCTAGGACACTCGTCCACACCTTC
cdr3_aa: CAISDPRTLVHTF

clone_size: NA
d_call: NA
j_call: TRBJ2-5
v_call: TRBV7-9
cdr3_nt: TGTGCCAGCAGCACGGATGGAGAGGAGACCCAGTACTTC
cdr3_aa: CASSTDGEETQYF

clone_size: once
d_call: TRBD1
j_call: TRBJ1-2
v_call: TRBV7-2
cdr3_nt: TGTGCCAGCAGCTTAGACCCCGGGACAGGGTTACATGGCTACACCTTC
cdr3_aa: CASSLDPGTGLHGYTF

clone_size: NA
d_call: TRBD1
j_call: TRBJ1-1
v_call: TRBV29-1
cdr3_nt: TGCAGCGTCCGGGCTTTAGGGGGCAGGACTGAAGCTTTCTTT
cdr3_aa: CSVRALGGRTEAFF

clone_size: NA
d_call: NA
j_call: TRBJ2-6
v_call: TRBV5-4
cdr3_nt: TGTGCCAGCAGCCGGGGAGGCTCCCCCTCTGGGGCCAACGTCCTGACTTTC
cdr3_aa: CASSRGGSPSGANVLTF

clone_size: NA
d_call: NA
j_call: TRBJ1-1
v_call: TRBV18
cdr3_nt: TGTGCCAGCTCACCACCAAGTATCGGCACTGAAGCTTTCTTT
cdr3_aa: CASSPPSIGTEAFF